The source of this TCR beta chain is a study of blood T cell repertoires in COVID-19. Study-level background: The study drew acute and convalescent COVID-19 samples from the United States, Italy and Spain. T cells, B-cell-depleted T cells, or PBMCs provided the cDNA or gDNA that served as material.

Original analysis: Amplifying reference gene primers gave estimates of nucleated cell counts. TCRdb's table, derived via immunoSEQ multiplex PCR, lists solely in-frame clones and lacks some. V and J calls and clone size come straight from that table; D and trimming were deduced from the DNA. The data show 75,000 to 90,000 clones, with over 75% seen just once and around 10% held by the top ten. V was pared by 5 bases and J by 5 bases, with 7 bases of the junction left unmatched. The CDR3 runs to 14 residues. Germline V gene lookup returns CDR1 SEHNR and CDR2 FQNEAQ (reference sequence). Sequencing was carried out using peripheral blood. This chain uses TRBV7-9 with TRBJ2-5, with TRBD1 matching 8 bases. This TCR was sampled from an elderly man with acute or convalescent COVID-19. The CDR3 loop is CASSIGQGGETQYF. CDR3 DNA sequence: TGTGCCAGCAGCATCGGACAGGGTGGCGAGACCCAGTACTTC.